This T cell receptor beta chain was obtained from a study of T cell repertoires in cytomegalovirus infection. This CDR3 comprises 20 residues. The germline V gene has CDR1 DFQATT and CDR2 SNEGSKA (reference sequence). Between the trimmed V and J ends, which lost 0 bases and 0 bases, there was a span of 21 bases. Turning to this clonotype: Its antigen is still unknown.

Each CDR3 protein gets one entry after TCRdb re-called the reads with MiXCR. This sample has some 900,000 distinct CDR3 sequences, with 30% to 35% found just once. V is TRBV20-1 and J is TRBJ2-6; possible D gene TRBD1, 6 bases. This TCR was sampled from a human donor in good health (CMV status not recorded). Some clones in this sample may be carry-over from other donors' samples. The sample here was cultured CD8+ T cells from PBMCs, taken from culture after CMV antigen stimulation. CDR3 nucleotides: TGCAGTGCTAGAGATAGGGGAAGCAGGGGCAGATCCTCTGGGGCCAACGTCCTGACTTTC. It encodes CSARDRGSRGRSSGANVLTF.